The entry below describes one TCR beta chain. Its matching antigen is unknown. One entry per CDR3 protein, called by TCRdb with MiXCR from the 5' RACE reads. Of some 130,000 distinct CDR3 sequences in the sample, about 7% were seen once. Looked up from germline, CDR1 is MNHNS and CDR2 is SASEGT. The ends were cut back, 2 bases at V and 2 bases at J, with 9 bases in the middle. CDR3 length: 15 amino acids. These data belong to a study of CD8 T cells in ankylosing spondylitis. Study-wide findings and caveats: Existing reports had already noted some motif variants in reactive arthritis synovial fluid and blood. In ankylosing spondylitis blood, a motif of roughly 8 highly homologous TCR beta variants appeared characteristic. Significant enrichment of disease-linked clones was reported in matched ankylosing spondylitis synovial fluid.

The specimen sequenced was blood, either unsorted or a sorted T cell fraction (not recorded which). This chain joins TRBV6-1 and TRBJ2-2; unclear D gene. The clonotype was recovered from a female donor with ankylosing spondylitis or in good health (not recorded which). Here the CDR3 reads CASSELGLNTGELFF. In DNA, the CDR3 is TGTGCCAGCAGTGAATTAGGTCTCAACACCGGGGAGCTGTTTTTT.